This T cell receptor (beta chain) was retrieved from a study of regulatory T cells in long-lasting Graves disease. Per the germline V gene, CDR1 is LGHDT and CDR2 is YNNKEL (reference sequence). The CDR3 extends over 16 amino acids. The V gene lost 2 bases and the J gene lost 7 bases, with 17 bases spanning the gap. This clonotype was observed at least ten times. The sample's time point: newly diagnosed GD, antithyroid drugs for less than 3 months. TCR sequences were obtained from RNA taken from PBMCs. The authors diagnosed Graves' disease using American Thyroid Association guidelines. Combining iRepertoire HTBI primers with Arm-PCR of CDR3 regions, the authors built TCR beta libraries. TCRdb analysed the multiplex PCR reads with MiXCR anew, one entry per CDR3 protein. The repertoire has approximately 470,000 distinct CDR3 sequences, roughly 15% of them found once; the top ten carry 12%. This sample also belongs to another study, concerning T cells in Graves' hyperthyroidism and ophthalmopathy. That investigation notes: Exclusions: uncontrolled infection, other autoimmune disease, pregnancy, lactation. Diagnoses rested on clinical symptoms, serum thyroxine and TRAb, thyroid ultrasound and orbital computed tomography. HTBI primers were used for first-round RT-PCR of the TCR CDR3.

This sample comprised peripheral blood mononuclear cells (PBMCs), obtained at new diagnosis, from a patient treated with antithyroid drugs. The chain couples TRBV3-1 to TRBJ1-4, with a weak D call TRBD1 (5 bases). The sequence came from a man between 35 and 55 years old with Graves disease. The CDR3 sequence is CASSQLGDRAPEKLFF. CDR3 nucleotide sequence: TGTGCCAGCAGCCAACTGGGGGACCGGGCGCCTGAAAAACTGTTTTTT.